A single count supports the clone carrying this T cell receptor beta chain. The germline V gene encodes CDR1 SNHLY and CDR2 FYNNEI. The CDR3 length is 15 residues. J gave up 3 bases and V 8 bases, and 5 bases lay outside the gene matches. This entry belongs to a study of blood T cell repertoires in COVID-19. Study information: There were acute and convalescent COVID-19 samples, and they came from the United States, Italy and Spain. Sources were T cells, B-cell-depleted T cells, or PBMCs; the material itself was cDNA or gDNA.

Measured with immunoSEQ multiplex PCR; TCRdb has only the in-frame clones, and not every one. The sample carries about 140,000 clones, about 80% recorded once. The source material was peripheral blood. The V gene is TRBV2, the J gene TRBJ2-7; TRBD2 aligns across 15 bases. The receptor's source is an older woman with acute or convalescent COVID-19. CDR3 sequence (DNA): TGTGCCAGCCAGGGGACTAGCGGGAGGAGCTACGAGCAGTACTTC. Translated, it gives CASQGTSGRSYEQYF. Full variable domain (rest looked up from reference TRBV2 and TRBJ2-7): EPEVTQTPSHQVTQMGQEVILRCVPISNHLYFYWYRQILGQKVEFLVSFYNNEISEKSEIFDDQFSVERPDGSNFTLKIRSTKLEDSAMYFCASQGTSGRSYEQYFGPGTRLTVT.